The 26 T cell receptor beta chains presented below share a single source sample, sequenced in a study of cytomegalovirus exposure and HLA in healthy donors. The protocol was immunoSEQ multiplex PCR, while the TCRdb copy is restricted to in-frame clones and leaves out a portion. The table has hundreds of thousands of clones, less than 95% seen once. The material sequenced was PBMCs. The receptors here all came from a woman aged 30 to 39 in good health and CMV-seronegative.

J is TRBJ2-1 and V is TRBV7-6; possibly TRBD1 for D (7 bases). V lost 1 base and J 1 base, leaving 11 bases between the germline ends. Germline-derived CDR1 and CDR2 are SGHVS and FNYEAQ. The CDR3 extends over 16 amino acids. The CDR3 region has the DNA TGTGCCAGCAGCTTAGGTCAGGGGGGTTCCTACAATGAGCAGTTCTTC. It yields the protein CASSLGQGGSYNEQFF.

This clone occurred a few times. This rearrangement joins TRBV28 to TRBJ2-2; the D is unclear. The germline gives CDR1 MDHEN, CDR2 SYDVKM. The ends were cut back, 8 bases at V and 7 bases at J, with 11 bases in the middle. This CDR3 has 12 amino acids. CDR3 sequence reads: CASLPPVGELFF. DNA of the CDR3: TGTGCCAGCCTTCCTCCAGTCGGGGAGCTGTTTTTT.

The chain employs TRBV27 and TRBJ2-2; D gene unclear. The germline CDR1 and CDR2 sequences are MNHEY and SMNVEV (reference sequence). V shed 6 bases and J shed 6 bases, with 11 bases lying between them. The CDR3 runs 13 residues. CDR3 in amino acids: CASSPRVAGELFF. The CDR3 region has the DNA TGTGCCAGCAGCCCCCGGGTGGCCGGGGAGCTGTTTTTT.

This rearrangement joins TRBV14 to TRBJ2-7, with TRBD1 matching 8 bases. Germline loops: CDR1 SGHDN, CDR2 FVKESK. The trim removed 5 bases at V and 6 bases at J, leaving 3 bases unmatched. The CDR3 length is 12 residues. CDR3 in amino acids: CASSWTGSEQYF. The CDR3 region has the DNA TGTGCCAGCAGCTGGACAGGGTCCGAGCAGTACTTC.

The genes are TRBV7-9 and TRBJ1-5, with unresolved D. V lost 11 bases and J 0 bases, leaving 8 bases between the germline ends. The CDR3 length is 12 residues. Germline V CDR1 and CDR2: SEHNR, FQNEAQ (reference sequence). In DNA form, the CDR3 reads TGTGCCTCGTCGTATAGCAATCAGCCCCAGCATTTT. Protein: CASSYSNQPQHF.

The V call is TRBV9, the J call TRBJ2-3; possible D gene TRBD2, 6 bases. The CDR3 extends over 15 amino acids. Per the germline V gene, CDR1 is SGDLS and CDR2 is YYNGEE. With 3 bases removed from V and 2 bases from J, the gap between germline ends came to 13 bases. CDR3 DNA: TGTGCCAGCAGCGGTAGCGGAGCTCTCACAGATACGCAGTATTTT. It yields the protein CASSGSGALTDTQYF.

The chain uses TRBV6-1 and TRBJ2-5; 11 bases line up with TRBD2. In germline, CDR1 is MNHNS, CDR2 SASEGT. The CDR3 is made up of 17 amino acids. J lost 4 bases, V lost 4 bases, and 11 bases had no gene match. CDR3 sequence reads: CASSVGLAATGAETQYF. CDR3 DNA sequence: TGTGCCAGCAGTGTGGGACTAGCGGCCACCGGGGCAGAGACCCAGTACTTC.

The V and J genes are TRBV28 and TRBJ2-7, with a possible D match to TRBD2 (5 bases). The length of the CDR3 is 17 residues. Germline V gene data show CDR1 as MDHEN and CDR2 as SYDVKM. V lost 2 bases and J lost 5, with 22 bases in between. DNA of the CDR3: TGTGCCAGCAGTTTAGCAAGAGGACTGGGAGATCCACACGAGCAGTACTTC. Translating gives CASSLARGLGDPHEQYF.

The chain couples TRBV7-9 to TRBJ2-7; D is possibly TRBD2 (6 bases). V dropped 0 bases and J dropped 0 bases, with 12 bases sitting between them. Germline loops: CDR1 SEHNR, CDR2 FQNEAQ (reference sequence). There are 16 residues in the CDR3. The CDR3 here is CASSLASGTASYEQYF. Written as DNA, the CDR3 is TGTGCCAGCAGCTTAGCCTCAGGGACTGCCTCCTACGAGCAGTACTTC.

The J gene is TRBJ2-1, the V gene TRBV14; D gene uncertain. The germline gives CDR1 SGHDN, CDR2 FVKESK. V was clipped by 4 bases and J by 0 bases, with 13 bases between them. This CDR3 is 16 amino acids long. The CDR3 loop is CASSPLGPSSYNEQFF. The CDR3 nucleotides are TGTGCCAGCAGCCCTCTAGGCCCCAGCTCCTACAATGAGCAGTTCTTC.

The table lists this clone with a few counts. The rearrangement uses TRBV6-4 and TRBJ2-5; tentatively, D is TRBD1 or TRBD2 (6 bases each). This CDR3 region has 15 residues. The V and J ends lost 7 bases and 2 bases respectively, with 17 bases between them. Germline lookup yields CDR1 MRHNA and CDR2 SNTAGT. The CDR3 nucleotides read TGTGCCAGCAAACGGGGGCCTAGGGGGCAAGAGACCCAGTACTTC. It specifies CASKRGPRGQETQYF.

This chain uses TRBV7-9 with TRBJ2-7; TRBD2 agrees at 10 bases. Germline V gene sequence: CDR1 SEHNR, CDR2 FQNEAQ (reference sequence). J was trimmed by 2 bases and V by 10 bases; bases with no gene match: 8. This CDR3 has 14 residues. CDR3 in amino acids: CATYGLAAPYEQYF. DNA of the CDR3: TGTGCCACCTACGGACTAGCGGCCCCCTACGAGCAGTACTTC.

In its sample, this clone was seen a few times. The CDR3 region has the DNA TGTGCCATAACCGGGACTAGCGTCACCGGGGAGCTGTTTTTT. It codes for CAITGTSVTGELFF. The rearrangement joins TRBV28 to TRBJ2-2, with 10 positions matching TRBD2. Trimming cost V 10 bases and J 4 bases; bases outside gene matches: 6. The germline gives CDR1 MDHEN, CDR2 SYDVKM. This CDR3 has 14 residues. The entire variable domain, with the rest obtained from reference TRBV28 and TRBJ2-2, is as follows: DVKVTQSSRYLVKRTGEKVFLECVQDMDHENMFWYRQDPGLGLRLIYFSYDVKMKEKGDIPEGYSVSREKKERFSLILESASTNQTSMYLCAITGTSVTGELFFGEGSRLTVL.

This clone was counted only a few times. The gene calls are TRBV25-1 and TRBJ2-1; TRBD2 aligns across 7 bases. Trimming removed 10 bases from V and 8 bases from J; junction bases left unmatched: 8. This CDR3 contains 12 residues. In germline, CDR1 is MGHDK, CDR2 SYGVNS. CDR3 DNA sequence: TGTGCCACCCGACAGCGGGAAGATGAGCAGTTCTTC. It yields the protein CATRQREDEQFF.

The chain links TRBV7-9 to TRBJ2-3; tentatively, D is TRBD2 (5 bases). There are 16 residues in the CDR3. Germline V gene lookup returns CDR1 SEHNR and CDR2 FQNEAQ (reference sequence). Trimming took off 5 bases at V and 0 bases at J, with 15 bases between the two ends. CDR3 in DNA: TGTGCCAGCAGCGGCTTTGGGCGGGTTAGCACAGATACGCAGTATTTT. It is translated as CASSGFGRVSTDTQYF.

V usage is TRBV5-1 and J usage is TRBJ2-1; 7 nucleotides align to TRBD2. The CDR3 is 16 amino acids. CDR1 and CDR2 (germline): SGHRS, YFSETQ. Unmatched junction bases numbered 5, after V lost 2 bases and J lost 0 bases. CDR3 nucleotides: TGCGCCAGCAGCTTAGCGGGATCGATCTCCTACAATGAGCAGTTCTTC. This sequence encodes CASSLAGSISYNEQFF.

CDR3 region: CASSSLAGRDNEQFF. Written as DNA, the CDR3 is TGTGCCAGCAGTTCCCTAGCGGGAAGAGACAATGAGCAGTTCTTC. V and J are TRBV7-6 and TRBJ2-1; 9 nucleotides match TRBD2. J gave up 5 bases and V 6 bases, and 8 bases lay outside the gene matches. Germline CDR1 reads SGHVS; CDR2 reads FNYEAQ. The CDR3 extends over 15 amino acids.

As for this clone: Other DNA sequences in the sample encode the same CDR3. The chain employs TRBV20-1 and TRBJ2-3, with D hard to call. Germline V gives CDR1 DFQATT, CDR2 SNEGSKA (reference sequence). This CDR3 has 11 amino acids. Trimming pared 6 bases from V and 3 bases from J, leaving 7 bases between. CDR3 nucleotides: TGCAGTGCAAGGGTAACAGATACGCAGTATTTT. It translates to CSARVTDTQYF.

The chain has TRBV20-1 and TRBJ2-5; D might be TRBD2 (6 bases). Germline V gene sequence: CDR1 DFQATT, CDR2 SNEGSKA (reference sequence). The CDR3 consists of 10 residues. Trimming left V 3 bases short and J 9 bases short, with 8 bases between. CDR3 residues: CSASGEAQYF. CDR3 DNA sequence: TGCAGTGCTAGTGGGGAGGCCCAGTACTTC.

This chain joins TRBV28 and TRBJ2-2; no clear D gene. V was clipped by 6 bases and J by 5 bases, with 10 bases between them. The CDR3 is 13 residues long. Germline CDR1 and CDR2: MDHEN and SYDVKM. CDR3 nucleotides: TGTGCCAGCAGCCCCAAGAGGACCGGGGAGCTGTTTTTT. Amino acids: CASSPKRTGELFF.

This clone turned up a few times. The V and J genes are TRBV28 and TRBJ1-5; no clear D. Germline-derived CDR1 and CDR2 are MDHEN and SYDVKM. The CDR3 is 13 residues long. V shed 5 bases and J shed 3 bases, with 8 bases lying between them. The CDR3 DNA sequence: TGTGCCAGCAGTCCACTATCCAATCAGCCCCAGCATTTT. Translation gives CASSPLSNQPQHF. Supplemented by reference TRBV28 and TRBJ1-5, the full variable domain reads DVKVTQSSRYLVKRTGEKVFLECVQDMDHENMFWYRQDPGLGLRLIYFSYDVKMKEKGDIPEGYSVSREKKERFSLILESASTNQTSMYLCASSPLSNQPQHFGDGTRLSIL.

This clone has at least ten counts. CDR3 DNA sequence: TGTGCCAGCAGCTTGTTTCCTAGGACAGGGGTGCGCGAGACCCAGTACTTC. Translated: CASSLFPRTGVRETQYF. The V and J genes are TRBV7-2 and TRBJ2-5; 9 nucleotides line up with TRBD1. CDR3 length: 17 residues. Germline-derived CDR1 and CDR2 are SGHTA and FQGNSA. After removal of 3 bases from V and 5 bases from J, the junction contained 13 bases not matched to a gene. The full variable domain, its missing parts supplied by reference TRBV7-2 and TRBJ2-5, is GAGVSQSPSNKVTEKGKDVELRCDPISGHTALYWYRQSLGQGLEFLIYFQGNSAPDKSGLPSDRFSAERTGGSVSTLTIQRTQQEDSAVYLCASSLFPRTGVRETQYFGPGTRLLVL.

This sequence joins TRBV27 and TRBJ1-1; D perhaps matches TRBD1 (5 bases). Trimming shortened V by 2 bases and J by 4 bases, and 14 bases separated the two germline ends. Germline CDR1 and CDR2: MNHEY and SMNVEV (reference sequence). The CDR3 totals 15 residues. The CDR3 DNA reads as TGTGCCAGCAGTTTAAACGCAGGGTTGGGCACTGAAGCTTTCTTT. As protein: CASSLNAGLGTEAFF.

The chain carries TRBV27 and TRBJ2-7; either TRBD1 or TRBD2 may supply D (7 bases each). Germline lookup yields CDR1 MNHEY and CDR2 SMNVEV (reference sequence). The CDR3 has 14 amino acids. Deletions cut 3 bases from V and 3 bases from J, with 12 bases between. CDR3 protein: CASSLGRGLYEQYF. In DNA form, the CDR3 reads TGTGCCAGCAGTTTGGGGAGGGGGCTCTACGAGCAGTACTTC.

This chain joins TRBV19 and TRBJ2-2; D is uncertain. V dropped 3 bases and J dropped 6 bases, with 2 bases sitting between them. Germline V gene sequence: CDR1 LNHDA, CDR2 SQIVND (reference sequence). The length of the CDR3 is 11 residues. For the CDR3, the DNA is TGTGCCAGTAGTATCGCCGGGGAGCTGTTTTTT. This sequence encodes CASSIAGELFF.

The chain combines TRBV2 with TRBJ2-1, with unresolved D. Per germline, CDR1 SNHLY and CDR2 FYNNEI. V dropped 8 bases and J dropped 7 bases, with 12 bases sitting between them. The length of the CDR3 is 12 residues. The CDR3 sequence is CASHQFPNEQFF. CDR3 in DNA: TGTGCCAGCCATCAATTCCCTAATGAGCAGTTCTTC.